The clone carrying this T cell receptor beta chain was detected many times. As TCR cDNA was made by 5'RACE template switching, a universal primer site and UMIs were added. TCRdb independently ran MiXCR on the 5' RACE reads; one entry per CDR3 protein. The table records under 50,000 distinct CDR3 sequences, around 6.8% of them present only once. V was trimmed by 2 bases and J by 0 bases, leaving 11 bases between them. The CDR3 totals 15 residues. Per the germline V gene, CDR1 is SGHTA and CDR2 is FQGNSA. The sample belongs to a study of T cells after yellow fever vaccination. The clonotype was recovered from a man under 40 who received the YFV17D yellow fever vaccine. The sequences come from PBMCs, either bulk or a sorted T-cell subset (CD4+, CD8+, memory, or dextramer-sorted; not recorded which), collected 45 days after the yellow fever booster vaccination. The chain joins TRBV7-2 to TRBJ2-7, with D unclear. The CDR3 is CASSLNSLSSYEQYF. DNA of the CDR3: TGTGCCAGCAGCTTAAATAGTCTTAGCTCCTACGAGCAGTACTTC. Full variable domain (outside the CDR3, taken from reference TRBV7-2 and TRBJ2-7): GAGVSQSPSNKVTEKGKDVELRCDPISGHTALYWYRQSLGQGLEFLIYFQGNSAPDKSGLPSDRFSAERTGGSVSTLTIQRTQQEDSAVYLCASSLNSLSSYEQYFGPGTRLTVT.